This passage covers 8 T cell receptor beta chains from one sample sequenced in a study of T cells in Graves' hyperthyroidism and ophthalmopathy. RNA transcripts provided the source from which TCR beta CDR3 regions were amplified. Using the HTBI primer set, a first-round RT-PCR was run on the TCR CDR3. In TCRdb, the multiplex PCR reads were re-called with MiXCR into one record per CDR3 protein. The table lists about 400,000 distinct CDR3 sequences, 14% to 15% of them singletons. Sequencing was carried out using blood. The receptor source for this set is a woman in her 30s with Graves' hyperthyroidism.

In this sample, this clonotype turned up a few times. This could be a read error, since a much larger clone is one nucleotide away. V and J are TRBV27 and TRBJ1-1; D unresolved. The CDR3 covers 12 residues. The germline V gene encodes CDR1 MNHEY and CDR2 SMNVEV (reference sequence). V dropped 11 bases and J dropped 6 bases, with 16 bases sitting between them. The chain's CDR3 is CAGIGLGPEAFF. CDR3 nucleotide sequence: TGTGCCGGCATCGGATTGGGCCCTGAAGCTTTCTTT.

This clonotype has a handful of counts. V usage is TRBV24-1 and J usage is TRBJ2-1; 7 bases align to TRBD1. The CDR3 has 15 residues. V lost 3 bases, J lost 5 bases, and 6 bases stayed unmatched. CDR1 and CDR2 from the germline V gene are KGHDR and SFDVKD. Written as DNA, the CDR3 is TGTGCCACCAGTGATCCGGGACAGACCCACAATGAGCAGTTCTTC. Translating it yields CATSDPGQTHNEQFF.

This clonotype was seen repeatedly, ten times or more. This CDR3 reads CASGGQGVNEQFF. In DNA, the CDR3 is TGTGCCAGCGGGGGACAGGGGGTTAATGAGCAGTTCTTC. This chain connects TRBV2 to TRBJ2-1; 11 positions match TRBD1. This CDR3 has 13 amino acids. Losses at the gene ends were 8 bases for V and 7 bases for J; bases not matched to a gene: 4. Germline assignment: CDR1 SNHLY and CDR2 FYNNEI.

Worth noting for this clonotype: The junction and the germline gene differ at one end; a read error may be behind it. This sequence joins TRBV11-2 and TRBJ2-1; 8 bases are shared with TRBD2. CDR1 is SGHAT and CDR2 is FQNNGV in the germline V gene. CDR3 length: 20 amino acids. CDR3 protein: CASSQHVRLAGVSPGDEQFF. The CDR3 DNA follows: TGCGCCAGCAGCCAACACGTGAGGCTAGCGGGCGTCTCCCCCGGGGACGAGCAGTTCTTC.

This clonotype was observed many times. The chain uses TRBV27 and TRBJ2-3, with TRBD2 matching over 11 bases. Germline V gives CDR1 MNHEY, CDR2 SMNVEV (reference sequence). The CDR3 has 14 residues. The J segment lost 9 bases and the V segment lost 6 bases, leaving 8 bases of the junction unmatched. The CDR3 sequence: CASSVLAGVGTQYF. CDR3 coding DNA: TGTGCCAGCAGCGTACTAGCGGGAGTGGGGACGCAGTATTTT.

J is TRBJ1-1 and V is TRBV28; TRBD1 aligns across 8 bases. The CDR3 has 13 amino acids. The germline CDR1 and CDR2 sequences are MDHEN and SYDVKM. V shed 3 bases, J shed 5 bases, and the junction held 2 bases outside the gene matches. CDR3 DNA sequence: TGTGCCAGCAGTTTCAGGGGGCGAACTGAAGCTTTCTTT. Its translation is CASSFRGRTEAFF.

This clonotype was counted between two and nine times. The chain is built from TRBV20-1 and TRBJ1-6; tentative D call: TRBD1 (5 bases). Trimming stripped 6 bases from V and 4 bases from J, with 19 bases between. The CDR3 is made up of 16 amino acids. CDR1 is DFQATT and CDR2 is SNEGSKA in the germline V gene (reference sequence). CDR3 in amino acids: CSAQWGVNLYNSPLHF. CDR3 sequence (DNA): TGCAGTGCCCAGTGGGGCGTAAACCTATATAATTCACCCCTCCACTTT.

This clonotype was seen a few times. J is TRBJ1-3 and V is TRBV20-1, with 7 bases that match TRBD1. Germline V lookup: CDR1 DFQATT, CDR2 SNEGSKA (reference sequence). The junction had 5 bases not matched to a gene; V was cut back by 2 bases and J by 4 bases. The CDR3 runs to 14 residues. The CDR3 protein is CSARKGGQGNTIYF. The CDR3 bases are TGCAGTGCTAGAAAGGGGGGACAGGGAAACACCATATATTTT.